This TCR beta chain was obtained from a study of blood T cell repertoires in COVID-19. Turning to the study itself: The United States, Italy and Spain were the sources of the acute and convalescent COVID-19 samples.

CDR1 and CDR2 from the germline V gene are ENHRY and SYGVKD. The CDR3 consists of 14 residues. V shed 6 bases, J shed 1 base, and the junction held 2 bases outside the gene matches. Produced via immunoSEQ multiplex PCR; TCRdb's table is partial and in-frame only. The sample comprises about 150,000 clones, around 90% of which are singletons, and 3.5% to 5% rests with the top ten. Sequenced sample: peripheral blood. This sequence originates from a woman aged 60-75 years with active or convalescent COVID-19. The chain has TRBV10-3 and TRBJ1-1; 10 bases map to TRBD1. DNA of the CDR3: TGTGCCATCAGGGGACAGGGGTCGAACACTGAAGCTTTCTTT. Its protein product is CAIRGQGSNTEAFF.